The sequence of this T cell receptor beta chain was determined in a study of cytomegalovirus exposure and HLA in healthy donors (dated by TCRdb to about 2017). With respect to the entire study: An earlier analysis of some 620 of the donors reported 250 to 350 Gb of sequence data and around 110 million unique TCR beta sequences obtained from some 170 million T cells. The aim of the study was to test whether cataloging public T cell receptors could identify signatures of past pathogen exposure. Using immunosequencing, the study profiled T cell repertoires from approximately 700 subjects and related those repertoires to cytomegalovirus serostatus. A later analysis re-examined previously published TCR beta repertoires from 600 to 700 donors and added high-resolution HLA genotyping to investigate patterns of TCR occurrence. Of the 350 to 450 genotyped donors, approximately 81% were placed in the genetic ancestry cluster associated with self-reported Caucasian donors. To predict cytomegalovirus infection status, the study brought together high-throughput TCR immunosequencing, statistical association of individual TCRs with disease status, and machine learning. Donor age, sex, ethnicity and CMV serostatus were compiled together with the repertoire data. On average, roughly 200,000 unique TCR beta nucleotide sequences were sequenced per donor among some 430 genotyped donors of the cohort, with about 19% of those sequences being non-productive. Rather than drawing on any new phenotypic data, the later analysis identified candidate immune exposures from TCR beta sequences and the way those sequences occurred across donors. About five DR-DQ haplotypes were treated as single units for association and clustering because of strong linkage in the cohort. Every repertoire in the discovery cohort had been generated on one and the same sequencing platform. A later genetic analysis took genome-wide SNP genotypes for about three fifths of the roughly 700 donors and used that subset as a discovery cohort. Typing coverage differed by locus: A, B, C, DRB1 and DQB1 were typed in about 629-640 donors, DQA1 in 522, DPA1 in 606, and DPB1 in roughly 470. To decide whether each TCR beta V gene segment behaved as functional or pseudogenic, an earlier analysis of approximately 590 of the donors relied on high-throughput TCR beta sequencing. An early release covering around 630 HLA-typed donors comprised about 300 gigabases of sequencing data and around 80 million unique TCR sequences. HLA typing covered class I and class II loci at four-digit resolution. A separate validation cohort of 100 to 150 different subjects was used in addition to the approximately 640-subject first cohort.

Receptor libraries were prepared by the immunoSEQ multiplex PCR assay. The multiplex PCR relied on a mix of 60 forward primers for TCR Vbeta segments and 13 reverse primers for TCR Jbeta segments. Amplification of the CDR3 region of rearranged TCR beta genes was performed with a multiplex PCR assay on genomic DNA. Amplified TCR beta libraries were sequenced as 87-base-pair reads on the Illumina HiSeq System. For the original study's pipeline: A later analysis counted about 76 million unique TCR beta chains across the 666 repertoires, and 10 million to 11 million of these chains were shared by at least two donors. A nearest-neighbor algorithm error-corrected the raw reads and collapsed the reads into unique sequences, merging closely related sequences to remove PCR and sequencing errors. Alignment of CDR3 sequences to IMGT reference sequences was used to assign V, D and J gene segments. For a sequence to be retained, a match of at least six nucleotides was required to both a V gene segment and a J gene segment. Rearrangements were called productive when the CDR3 lacked stop codons and stayed in frame with V and J; all others were non-productive. Following IMGT convention, CDR3 was defined as the stretch from the second conserved V-encoded cysteine up to the conserved J-encoded phenylalanine. In an earlier analysis of 550 to 650 of the donors, sequences lacking an unambiguous match to a single V gene segment were excluded. An earlier analysis of about 600 of the donors called V segments functional above 56.7% productive rearrangements and segregating when the between-donor standard deviation exceeded 5%. A statistical classification framework was developed to diagnose cytomegalovirus status using the catalog of TCR beta chain sequences. In a later analysis, TCR nucleotide sequences were compared against IMGT/GENE-DB human TR gene sequences so that V and J genes could be assigned. Using the TCRdist pipeline, a later analysis assigned CDR3 sequences along with most-parsimonious VDJ recombination scenarios. In a later analysis, every TCR beta chain was defined by the combination of its CDR3 amino acid sequence and its V-gene family, and reads without a unique V-gene family were dropped. To address suspected cross-contamination and a sequencing artifact, a later analysis removed around 600 highly shared, low-generation-probability nucleotide sequences. In a later analysis, a clonal expansion index was calculated for each public chain from normalized within-repertoire ranks of inferred template counts. In a later analysis, generation probabilities were computed using a VDJ recombination model fitted to out-of-frame rearrangements, and the results were checked against IGoR. A later analysis scored TCR-TCR, TCR-HLA and TCR-CMV co-occurrence with hypergeometric tests, applying a repertoire-size bias correction to TCR pairs. False discovery rates were estimated in a later analysis by permuting HLA or CMV assignments 20 times. In a later analysis, co-occurring TCRs were grouped using DBSCAN, and TCRdist sequence similarity was added for clustering within HLA-allele-positive subsets. For co-occurrence clustering, repertoires with fewer than 30,000 or more than 120,000 public chains were excluded, along with roughly 5 repertoires with anomalous nucleotide sharing. Imported from immuneACCESS, the table was reduced by TCRdb to in-frame sequences with V and J called. These copies leave out some clones; in studies compared against another copy, an unresolved V gene accounts for under half, and the cause of the remainder is not known. The V and J calls and clone size were taken over from that table, and D and trimming were inferred from the DNA. The sample includes about 140,000 clones, with roughly 80% observed a single time. 2.5% to 4% of the sample rests with the top ten.

About this clone: Its recognized antigen is unknown. No quality values exist for individual bases; no much larger clone is one base distant.

The V end loses 2 bases and the J end loses 4 bases, and a stretch of 11 bases separates them. From the cysteine up to the phenylalanine, the CDR3 has a length of 15 residues. Of all the DNA, just the CDR3 is kept, 45 bases in frame from base 1. Based on the germline V gene, the CDR1 and CDR2 sequences are MNHNS and SASEGT. The research as a whole found: A further reported finding was that TCR beta sequences accurately predicted the HLA-A and HLA-B alleles for most subjects in the first cohort. In this cohort, only TCR beta chains were sequenced, and detectable features were limited by the absence of alpha or paired-chain data. A group of highly shared sequence variants was considered likely to be a technical artifact of the sequencing pipeline. In vitro tests confirmed that three of the cytomegalovirus-associated TCR beta chains recognize cytomegalovirus antigens. In a later analysis, TCR association rates were found to vary across HLA loci, with the most associated TCRs seen for DRB1 alleles and the fewest for HLA-C alleles. In the study, approximately 160 TCR beta chains were listed as associated with cytomegalovirus. In a later analysis, several top co-occurrence clusters were reported to appear linked to parvovirus B19, influenza, CMV and Epstein-Barr virus. A later genetic analysis reported fewer N-insertions in productive TCRs among donors in an Asian-associated ancestry cluster than the approximately 700-donor mean. Across donors, most TCR sequences were observed very rarely, whereas some public TCRs were present in many individuals. Because counts were too low, about 18 rarely observed V segments, including chromosome 9 orphons, were left out of the earlier analysis of a few hundred of the donors. Because HLA typing was unavailable for some donors at each locus, only the typed subset was used in association tests. In a later genetic analysis, a missense DCLRE1C variant was associated with V-gene and J-gene trimming of TCR beta chains, and the association was replicated in an independent cohort. Broadly in line with IMGT annotations, most TCR beta V segments showed up in productive rearrangements about 87% or about 30% of the time in an earlier analysis of roughly 590 of the donors. In a later analysis, most CMV-associated TCR beta chains were found to appear HLA-restricted, with HLA associations seemingly driven largely by CMV exposure. Assigning TCR associations to individual alleles was difficult when HLA alleles, especially DR and DQ, strongly co-occurred. In both the original and validation cohorts, the classifier was reported to diagnose cytomegalovirus status with high specificity and sensitivity. Correlated functional status among segregating V segments might be attributable to linkage disequilibrium, but an unknown experimental factor could not be ruled out. Presence/absence analyses assumed roughly uniform sequencing depth across donors, an assumption that may not hold. The 87-base-pair reads could not distinguish some IMGT-functional V segments, including TRBV6-2 and TRBV6-3, so those segments were excluded. The authors suggested that the approach could potentially be extended to other disease states and immunological phenotypes. A later analysis found that HLA-associated TCR beta chains were more clonally expanded and had lower generation probabilities than equally common non-associated chains. A later analysis associated about 16,000 TCR beta sequences with specific HLA alleles at a false discovery rate of 0.05. CMV serostatus was the only immune exposure information available for the cohort.

The cohort was made up of 666 healthy bone marrow donors. At the time of sampling, all cohort members were nominally healthy, though unrecorded immune exposures were likely present. The donor tested CMV seronegative, placing the donor among the 350 or so seronegative members of the cohort. Every donor gave a peripheral blood sample, and the peripheral blood mononuclear cells from that sample were used for TCR beta sequencing. Genomic DNA extraction from the blood cell samples was performed with the Qiagen DNeasy Blood Extraction Kit. This chain joins TRBV6-1 to TRBJ2-2; the D gene is perhaps TRBD1, from 5 matching bases. The sample comprised PBMCs. This clonotype was sampled from a man in his forties or fifties in good health and CMV-seronegative. CDR3 region: CASSEYQGSTGELFF. In nucleotide form, the sequence is TGTGCCAGCAGTGAATACCAGGGAAGCACCGGGGAGCTGTTTTTT.